A single sample gave rise to the 16 T cell receptor beta chains below, sequenced in a study of T cell responses to AZD1222 COVID-19 vaccine. The assay was immunoSEQ multiplex PCR, and TCRdb's table has in-frame clones only and misses some. This table holds about 120,000 clones, around 86% found once. The starting material was peripheral blood, obtained on day 0 of AZD1222 vaccination. The receptors derive from an adult in good health.

The chain recombines TRBV18 with TRBJ1-2, with 7 bases matching TRBD1. The CDR3 loop spans 15 amino acids. Unmatched junction bases numbered 8, after V lost 6 bases and J lost 1 base. Germline V gene sequence: CDR1 KGHSH, CDR2 LQKENI. CDR3 nucleotide sequence: TGTGCCAGCTCGCCCGGGACAGACTATAACTATGGCTACACCTTC. It specifies CASSPGTDYNYGYTF.

This clone was counted a single time. The chain joins TRBV2 to TRBJ1-6; D gene uncertain. Trimming cost V 6 bases and J 0 bases, with 9 bases left between them. Germline loops: CDR1 SNHLY, CDR2 FYNNEI. The CDR3 is 15 amino acids. This CDR3 reads CASRVDNSYNSPLHF. The DNA for the CDR3 is TGTGCCAGCAGGGTAGACAACTCCTATAATTCACCCCTCCACTTT.

The V call is TRBV5-8, the J call TRBJ1-5, with D possibly TRBD1 on 6 matching bases. Germline V gives CDR1 SGHTS, CDR2 YDEGEE. The CDR3 has 15 residues. V dropped 4 bases and J dropped 6 bases, with 17 bases sitting between them. CDR3 sequence (DNA): TGTGCCAGCAGCCGCGACAGGATTGGTACTCAGCCCCAGCATTTT. Translated: CASSRDRIGTQPQHF.

V usage is TRBV30 and J usage is TRBJ1-6; no clear D. Germline CDR1 reads GTSNPN; CDR2 reads SVGIG (reference sequence). The V and J ends lost 6 bases and 10 bases respectively, with 13 bases between them. The CDR3 has 12 residues. The CDR3 here is CACRRVGSPLHF. Here the CDR3 DNA reads TGTGCCTGCCGAAGGGTCGGATCACCCCTCCACTTT.

The chain carries TRBV18 and TRBJ2-1, with TRBD2 matching 7 bases. The CDR3 consists of 18 residues. Per the germline V gene, CDR1 is KGHSH and CDR2 is LQKENI. Unmatched junction bases numbered 15, after V lost 5 bases and J lost 2 bases. The CDR3 bases are TGTGCCAGCTCATCCGGTATTCGGGGGGTGGATACCTACAATGAGCAGTTCTTC. Translating gives CASSSGIRGVDTYNEQFF.

The rearrangement joins TRBV2 to TRBJ2-3; 8 nucleotides agree with TRBD2. Germline V gene sequence: CDR1 SNHLY, CDR2 FYNNEI. Trimming removed 3 bases from V and 6 bases from J; junction bases left unmatched: 8. This CDR3 contains 15 residues. The CDR3 loop reads CASSDTGGPWDTQYF. CDR3 nucleotide sequence: TGTGCCAGCAGTGATACGGGGGGGCCATGGGATACGCAGTATTTT.

This rearrangement joins TRBV15 to TRBJ2-7; possibly TRBD1 for D (5 bases). Trimming took off 0 bases at V and 2 bases at J, with 8 bases between the two ends. Germline loops: CDR1 LNHNV, CDR2 YYDKDF (reference sequence). The CDR3 length is 14 residues. The CDR3 is CATSRDLGPYEQYF. In nucleotides, the CDR3 is TGTGCCACCAGCAGAGATTTGGGGCCCTACGAGCAGTACTTC.

This chain uses TRBV12-2 with TRBJ2-7; the table gives TRBD2 as D, unverified against the DNA. TRBV12-2 is a known pseudogene. The CDR3 is made up of 14 amino acids. The CDR3 here is CASRLVIREDEQYF. The CDR3 DNA reads TGTGCAAGTCGCTTAGTTATTCGTGAGGACGAGCAGTACTTC.

This chain links TRBV4-2 with TRBJ2-6; tentatively, D is TRBD1 (5 bases). Germline CDR1 LGHNA, CDR2 YNFKEQ. V was trimmed by 0 bases and J by 2 bases, leaving 11 bases between them. CDR3 size: 17 residues. The CDR3 loop reads CASSQDGEGAGANVLTF. The CDR3 region has the DNA TGTGCCAGCAGCCAAGATGGAGAAGGGGCTGGGGCCAACGTCCTGACTTTC.

The chain carries TRBV6-5 and TRBJ1-6, with 10 positions matching TRBD1. This CDR3 has 15 residues. CDR1 is MNHEY and CDR2 is SVGAGI in the germline V gene. V was clipped by 4 bases and J by 6 bases; unmatched bases: 3. The CDR3 loop reads CASSSGTGVNSPLHF. The CDR3 DNA reads as TGTGCCAGCAGTTCCGGGACAGGGGTTAATTCACCCCTCCACTTT.

The V and J genes are TRBV19 and TRBJ1-5; D is unclear. Germline V gene data show CDR1 as LNHDA and CDR2 as SQIVND (reference sequence). CDR3 length: 15 residues. V lost 5 bases, J lost 0 bases, and 11 bases lay in between. For the CDR3, the DNA is TGTGCCAGTAGTGCCCACACTTTTAGCAATCAGCCCCAGCATTTT. It specifies CASSAHTFSNQPQHF.

This chain connects TRBV4-3 to TRBJ1-1, with 7 bases fitting TRBD1. CDR1 is LGHNA and CDR2 is YSLEER in the germline V gene. The V gene end was trimmed by 3 bases and the J gene end by 0 bases; junction bases not matched to a gene: 1. The CDR3 spans 14 residues. CDR3 bases: TGCGCCAGCAGCCAGGACAGGATGAACACTGAAGCTTTCTTT. It encodes CASSQDRMNTEAFF.

The J gene is TRBJ2-3, the V gene TRBV5-6; D is ambiguous. The germline CDR1 and CDR2 sequences are SGHDT and YYEEEE. This CDR3 comprises 19 residues. Trimming took off 2 bases at V and 0 bases at J, with 22 bases between the two ends. Written as DNA, the CDR3 is TGTGCCAGCAGCTTCATCCCTCCAGGAACGGATGCTAGCACAGATACGCAGTATTTT. Its protein product is CASSFIPPGTDASTDTQYF.

This chain uses TRBV7-8 with TRBJ1-2; D ambiguous. Trimming pared 5 bases from V and 1 base from J, leaving 11 bases between. The CDR3 consists of 14 residues. Germline V gene sequence: CDR1 SGHVS, CDR2 FQNEAQ. The CDR3 is CASSRRVDNYGYTF. CDR3 DNA sequence: TGTGCCAGCAGCCGCCGGGTTGATAACTATGGCTACACCTTC.

This clone was seen more than once but under ten times. This chain links TRBV19 with TRBJ1-2, with a possible D match to TRBD1 (5 bases). V was shortened by 5 bases and J by 0 bases, with 7 bases between the two germline ends. CDR3 length: 13 residues. The germline gives CDR1 LNHDA, CDR2 SQIVND (reference sequence). CDR3 amino acids: CASSPTANYGYTF. The CDR3 coding sequence is TGTGCCAGTAGTCCGACAGCTAACTATGGCTACACCTTC.

This chain's CDR3 is CASSQELGGKGRGFEAFF. The CDR3 region has the DNA TGCGCCAGCAGCCAAGAGCTGGGGGGGAAGGGCAGAGGGTTTGAAGCTTTCTTT. The genes are TRBV4-1 and TRBJ1-1, with a weak D call TRBD1 (5 bases). The germline V gene has CDR1 MGHRA and CDR2 YSYEKL. V was clipped by 0 bases and J by 7 bases, with 24 bases between them. The CDR3 length is 18 residues.